The clone carrying this TCR beta chain was detected only a few times. Per the authors' pipeline: Using reference gene primer amplification, nucleated cell counts were estimated. Assay used: immunoSEQ multiplex PCR; TCRdb lists only in-frame clones, some missing. V and J calls plus clone size are reproduced from that table; the DNA served to infer D and trimming. The table has around 250,000 clones, roughly 79% seen once. These data originate in a study of blood T cell repertoires in COVID-19. Study-level background: The study drew acute and convalescent COVID-19 samples from the United States, Italy and Spain. Sources were T cells, B-cell-depleted T cells, or PBMCs; the material itself was cDNA or gDNA.

CDR1 and CDR2 (germline): SEHNR, FQNEAQ (reference sequence). The trim removed 1 base at V and 4 bases at J, leaving 8 bases unmatched. The CDR3 has 16 amino acids. This receptor was obtained from a woman aged 80 or over with acute or convalescent COVID-19. The sample consisted of peripheral blood. V gene TRBV7-9 combines with J gene TRBJ1-2, with 8 bases aligning to TRBD1. Here the CDR3 reads CASSLGGQDVFYGYTF. CDR3 DNA: TGTGCCAGCAGCTTAGGGGGACAGGATGTTTTCTATGGCTACACCTTC.